The sequence of this TCR beta chain was determined in a study of cytomegalovirus exposure and HLA in healthy donors. The CDR3 contains 13 residues. Losses at the gene ends were 8 bases for V and 7 bases for J; bases not matched to a gene: 10. CDR1 and CDR2 (germline): ENHRY, SYGVKD. Amplification used 60 Vbeta primers and 13 Jbeta primers. Original processing notes: An analysis that came later counted 60 million to 80 million unique TCR beta chains, around 10 million shared. Here immunoSEQ multiplex PCR was the method, and the copy in TCRdb shows in-frame clones only, minus some. V, J and clone size were drawn from that table, and D and trimming were deduced from the DNA. This table holds approximately 190,000 clones, around 85% found once.

V usage is TRBV10-3 and J usage is TRBJ1-2; 7 bases are shared with TRBD1. Sequenced input: PBMCs. This sequence originates from a middle-aged man in good health and CMV-seropositive. The chain's CDR3 is CAIGGNRGFGYTF. The CDR3 nucleotides read TGTGCCATCGGGGGGAACAGGGGTTTTGGCTACACCTTC.